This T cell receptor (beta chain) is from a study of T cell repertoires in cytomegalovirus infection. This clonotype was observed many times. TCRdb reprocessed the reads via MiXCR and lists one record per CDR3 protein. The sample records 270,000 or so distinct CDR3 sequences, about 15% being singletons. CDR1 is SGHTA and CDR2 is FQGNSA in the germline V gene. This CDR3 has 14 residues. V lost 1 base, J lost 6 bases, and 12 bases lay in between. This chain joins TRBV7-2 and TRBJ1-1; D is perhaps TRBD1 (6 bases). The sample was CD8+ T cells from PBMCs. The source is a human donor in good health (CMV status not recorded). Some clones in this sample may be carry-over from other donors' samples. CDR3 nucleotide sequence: TGTGCCAGCAGCTTAGTCCCAGGGGCGGCTGAAGCTTTCTTT. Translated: CASSLVPGAAEAFF.